This TCR beta chain was recovered during a study of control samples from healthy donors and cancer patients. Clones were read by immunoSEQ multiplex PCR, and TCRdb kept only the in-frame ones, dropping some. The sample shows some 150,000 clones, about nine tenths of them seen only once. This CDR3 contains 13 residues. The chain employs TRBV21-1 and TRBJ2-3; TRBD2 reflects the table's D call only, with no check against the DNA. TRBV21-1 is tagged as a pseudogene. The clonotype was recovered from a man under 40 in good health. Sequencing was performed on blood. CDR3 coding DNA: TGTGCCAGCAGCAACAGTGGACTAGCGGGGATCAACTTT. Protein: CASSNSGLAGINF.